The source of this TCR beta chain is a study of OX40 agonist ivuxolimab in advanced cancers. Germline V CDR1 and CDR2: GTSNPN, SVGIG (reference sequence). The V end lost 3 bases, the J end lost 2 bases, and 10 bases lay between the germline ends. This CDR3 region has 13 residues. Anyone with autoimmune disease history or systemic immunosuppression was excluded. Samples of blood were obtained at baseline, on cycle 4 day 1, and on cycle 7 day 1. General study results and limits: Compared with CD4+, CD8+ T cells on average had more expanded clones.

Measured with immunoSEQ multiplex PCR; TCRdb has only the in-frame clones, and not every one. The sample has around 18,000 clones; roughly 85% are singletons. This clone has a single count. Its specificity is unknown. The sequences come from CD4+ or CD8+ T cells sorted from blood, collected in a trial of the OX40 agonist ivuxolimab. The clonotype originates from an adult with an advanced solid tumor such as melanoma, head and neck, liver or kidney cancer. This chain connects TRBV30 to TRBJ1-2; D not certain. The DNA for the CDR3 is TGTGCCTGGAGGGTCCGCGGCAACTATGGCTACACCTTC. It encodes CAWRVRGNYGYTF.